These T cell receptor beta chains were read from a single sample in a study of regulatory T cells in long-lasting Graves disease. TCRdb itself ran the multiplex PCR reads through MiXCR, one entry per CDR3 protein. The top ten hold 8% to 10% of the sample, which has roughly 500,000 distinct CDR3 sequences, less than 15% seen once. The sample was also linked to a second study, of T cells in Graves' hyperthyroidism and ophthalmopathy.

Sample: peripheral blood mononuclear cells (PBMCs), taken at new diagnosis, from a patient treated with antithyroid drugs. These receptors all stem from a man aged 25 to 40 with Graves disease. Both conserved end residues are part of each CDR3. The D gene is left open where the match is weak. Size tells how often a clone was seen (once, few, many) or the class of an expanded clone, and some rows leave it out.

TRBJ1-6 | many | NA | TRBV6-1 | CASTGQGSSYNSPLHF | TGTGCCAGCACCGGGCAGGGGAGCTCCTATAATTCACCCCTCCACTTT
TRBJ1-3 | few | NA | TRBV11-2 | CASSLTGNTIYF | TGTGCCAGCAGCCTCACAGGAAACACCATATATTTT
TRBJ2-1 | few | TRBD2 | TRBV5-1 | CASSSETSRRNEQFF | TGCGCCAGCAGCTCGGAGACTAGCCGACGCAATGAGCAGTTCTTC
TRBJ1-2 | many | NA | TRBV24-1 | CATSEGSYGYTF | TGTGCCACCAGTGAGGGGAGCTATGGCTACACCTTC
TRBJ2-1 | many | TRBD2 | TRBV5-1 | CASSLGLAGYEQFF | TGCGCCAGCAGCCTTGGACTAGCGGGGTATGAGCAGTTCTTC
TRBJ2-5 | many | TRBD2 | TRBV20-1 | CSARDQTAGAGWETQYF | TGCAGTGCTAGAGATCAGACGGCGGGAGCAGGGTGGGAGACCCAGTACTTC
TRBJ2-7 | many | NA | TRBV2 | CASSRTIYEQYF | TGTGCCAGCAGCCGTACCATCTACGAGCAGTACTTC
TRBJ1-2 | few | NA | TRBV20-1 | CSASPGYPNYGYTF | TGCAGTGCTAGTCCCGGGTACCCTAACTATGGCTACACCTTC
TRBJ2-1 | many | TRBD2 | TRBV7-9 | CASSLEAGRSNEQFF | TGTGCCAGCAGCTTAGAAGCGGGGCGGTCCAATGAGCAGTTCTTC
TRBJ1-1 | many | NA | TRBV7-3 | CASSLTRRGDTEAFF | TGTGCCAGCAGCTTAACGAGGAGGGGGGACACTGAAGCTTTCTTT
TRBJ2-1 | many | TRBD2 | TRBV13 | CASSFGQGGDEQFF | TGTGCCAGCAGCTTCGGTCAGGGAGGGGATGAGCAGTTCTTC
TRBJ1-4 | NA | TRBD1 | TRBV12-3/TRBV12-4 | CASSPEGADNEKLFF | TGTGCCAGCAGTCCCGAGGGGGCGGACAATGAAAAACTGTTTTTT
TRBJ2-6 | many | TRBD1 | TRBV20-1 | CSATETGAWPGANVLTF | TGCAGTGCTACCGAGACAGGGGCTTGGCCTGGGGCCAACGTCCTGACTTTC
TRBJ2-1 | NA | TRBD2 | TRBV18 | CASSPGTSTEQFF | TGTGCCAGCTCACCCGGGACTAGCACAGAGCAGTTCTTC
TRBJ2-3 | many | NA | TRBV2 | CASREVTQYF | TGTGCCAGCAGGGAAGTTACGCAGTATTTT
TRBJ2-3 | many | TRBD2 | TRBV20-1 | CSAKGGRVADTQYF | TGCAGTGCTAAGGGCGGGAGGGTCGCAGATACGCAGTATTTT
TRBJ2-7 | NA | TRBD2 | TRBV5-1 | CASSLAPGLAGGEQYF | TGCGCCAGCAGCTTGGCACCGGGACTAGCGGGAGGCGAGCAGTACTTC
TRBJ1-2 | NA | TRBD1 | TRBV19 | CASKMNAGQGAYGYTF | TGTGCCAGTAAAATGAATGCGGGACAGGGGGCTTATGGCTACACCTTC
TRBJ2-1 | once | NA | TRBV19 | CASSIRLGGDEQFF | TGTGCCAGTAGTATAAGGCTGGGGGGCGATGAGCAGTTCTTC
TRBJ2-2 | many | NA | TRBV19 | CASMERDYTGELFF | TGTGCCAGTATGGAGAGGGATTACACCGGGGAGCTGTTTTTT
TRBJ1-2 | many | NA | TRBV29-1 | CSVPPRIAGDGYTF | TGCAGCGTCCCCCCCCGAATAGCAGGCGATGGCTACACCTTC
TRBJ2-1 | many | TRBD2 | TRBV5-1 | CASSPGAGGDEQFF | TGCGCCAGCAGCCCGGGGGCGGGAGGAGATGAGCAGTTCTTC
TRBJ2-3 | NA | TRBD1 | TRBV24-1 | CAISDPDRATDTQYF | TGTGCCATCAGTGACCCCGACAGGGCCACAGATACGCAGTATTTT
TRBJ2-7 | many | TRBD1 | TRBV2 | CATHPGTGSHEQYF | TGTGCCACCCATCCTGGGACAGGGTCACACGAGCAGTACTTC
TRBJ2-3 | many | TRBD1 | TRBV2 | CASSKDRVSTDTQYF | TGTGCCAGCAGTAAGGACAGGGTGAGCACAGATACGCAGTATTTT
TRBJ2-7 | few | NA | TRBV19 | CASSIGGSLSYEQYF | TGTGCCAGTAGTATAGGAGGGAGCCTATCCTACGAGCAGTACTTC
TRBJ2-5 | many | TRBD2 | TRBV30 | CAWEEEREQETQYF | TGTGCCTGGGAGGAGGAGCGGGAGCAAGAGACCCAGTACTTC
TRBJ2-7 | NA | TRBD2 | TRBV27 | CASSPYLAGGGGEQYF | TGTGCCAGCAGTCCCTATCTAGCGGGAGGTGGGGGCGAGCAGTACTTC
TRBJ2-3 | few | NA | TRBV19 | CASSRARRGRGADTQYF | TGTGCCAGTAGTCGGGCCAGGCGGGGTAGGGGGGCAGATACGCAGTATTTT
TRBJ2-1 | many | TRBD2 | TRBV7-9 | CASSKGLAGPSYNEQFF | TGTGCCAGCAGCAAGGGACTAGCGGGACCCTCCTACAATGAGCAGTTCTTC
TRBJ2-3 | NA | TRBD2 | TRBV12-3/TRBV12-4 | CASSGLAGAGDTQYF | TGTGCCAGCAGCGGACTAGCGGGAGCGGGAGACACGCAGTATTTT